Detailed here is one TCR beta chain. Its antigen is currently unknown. These data are taken from a study of T cell repertoires in cytomegalovirus infection. The length of the CDR3 is 16 residues. Per the germline V gene, CDR1 is SGHRS and CDR2 is YFSETQ. Germline trimming cut 3 bases from V and 6 bases from J; bases unmatched to any gene: 10. TCRdb passed the reads through MiXCR, listing each CDR3 protein once. The data show approximately 750,000 distinct CDR3 sequences, 35% seen once. The study, taken as a whole, reports: The study identified carriers of CMV plus the relevant HLA from cumulative public TCR beta family frequency. There were HLA-C-restricted CMV-specific TCR beta clonotypes dominating the ex vivo response.

This chain connects TRBV5-1 to TRBJ2-2; 8 bases line up with TRBD2. Sample: PBMCs. The source of this sequence is a human donor in good health (CMV status not recorded). Some clones in this sample may be carry-over from other donors' samples. The CDR3 sequence: CASSSRGTRSAGELFF. The CDR3 region has the DNA TGCGCCAGCAGCTCTAGGGGGACTAGAAGCGCCGGGGAGCTGTTTTTT. Based on the CDR3 plus reference TRBV5-1 and TRBJ2-2, the full variable domain is KAGVTQTPRYLIKTRGQQVTLSCSPISGHRSVSWYQQTPGQGLQFLFEYFSETQRNKGNFPGRFSGRQFSNSRSEMNVSTLELGDSALYLCASSSRGTRSAGELFFGEGSRLTVL.